This T cell receptor beta chain was captured by sequencing in a study of blood T cells in healthy people across ages. This clonotype has more than one count but fewer than ten. A second PCR, run for about 7 to 12 cycles, used a sample-barcoded 5' primer plus a J-beta primer mix. In TCRdb, the 5' RACE reads were re-called with MiXCR into one record per CDR3 protein. The data contain around 1.7 million distinct CDR3 sequences, roughly 27% of them singletons. This CDR3 has 12 amino acids. The germline V and J ends were trimmed by 3 bases and 9 bases, with 9 bases remaining between them. From germline, CDR1 is MDHEN and CDR2 SYDVKM.

The clonotype was recovered from a woman under 40 in good health. The specimen was blood. V usage is TRBV28 and J usage is TRBJ1-5; maybe TRBD1 (5 bases). CDR3 protein: CASSFVGGPQHF. Written as DNA, the CDR3 is TGTGCCAGCAGTTTTGTCGGGGGGCCCCAGCATTTT.